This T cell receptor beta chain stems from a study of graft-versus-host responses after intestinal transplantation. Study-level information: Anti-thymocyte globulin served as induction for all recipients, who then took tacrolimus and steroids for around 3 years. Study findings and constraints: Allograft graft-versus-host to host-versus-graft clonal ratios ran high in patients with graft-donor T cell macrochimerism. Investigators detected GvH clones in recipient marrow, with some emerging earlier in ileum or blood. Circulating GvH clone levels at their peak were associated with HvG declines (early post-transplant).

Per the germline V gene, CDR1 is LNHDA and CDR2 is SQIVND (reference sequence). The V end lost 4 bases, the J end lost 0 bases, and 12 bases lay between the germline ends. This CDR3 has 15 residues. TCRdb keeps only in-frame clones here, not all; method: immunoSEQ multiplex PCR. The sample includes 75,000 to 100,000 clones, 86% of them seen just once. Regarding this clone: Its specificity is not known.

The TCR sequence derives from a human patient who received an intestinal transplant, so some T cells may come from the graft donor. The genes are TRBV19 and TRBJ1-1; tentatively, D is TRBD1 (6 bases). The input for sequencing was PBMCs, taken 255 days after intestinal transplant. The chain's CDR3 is CASSTPGHLNTEAFF. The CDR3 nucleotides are TGTGCCAGTAGTACCCCGGGACACCTGAACACTGAAGCTTTCTTT. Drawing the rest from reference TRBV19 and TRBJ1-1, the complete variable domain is DGGITQSPKYLFRKEGQNVTLSCEQNLNHDAMYWYRQDPGQGLRLIYYSQIVNDFQKGDIAEGYSVSREKKESFPLTVTSAQKNPTAFYLCASSTPGHLNTEAFFGQGTRLTVV.